Following are 8 T cell receptor beta chains from one sample sequenced in a study of blood T cell repertoires in COVID-19. Using immunoSEQ multiplex PCR, the repertoire was profiled, and TCRdb retains in-frame clones only, with some absent. The data show fewer than 350,000 clones, with about nine tenths seen just once and 1.5% to 2% held by the top ten. Material: peripheral blood. The receptors shown here come from a woman in her twenties or thirties with COVID-19, enrolled during active disease.

The chain uses TRBV7-9 and TRBJ2-2; D may be TRBD1 (5 bases). This CDR3 comprises 14 residues. Germline V gives CDR1 SEHNR, CDR2 FQNEAQ (reference sequence). V dropped 5 bases and J dropped 4 bases, with 11 bases sitting between them. In nucleotides, the CDR3 is TGTGCCAGCAGCCTCGGTCAGGGCACCGGGGAGCTGTTTTTT. Its translation: CASSLGQGTGELFF.

The CDR3 nucleotides are TGTGCCAGCAGCCCGGGACAGGGTATCGCTGAAGCTTTCTTT. Translating it yields CASSPGQGIAEAFF. The chain is built from TRBV9 and TRBJ1-1; 9 bases fit TRBD1. J lost 6 bases, V lost 4 bases, and 7 bases had no gene match. Germline CDR1 reads SGDLS; CDR2 reads YYNGEE. There are 14 residues in the CDR3. The full variable domain, with the rest looked up from reference TRBV9 and TRBJ1-1, is DSGVTQTPKHLITATGQRVTLRCSPRSGDLSVYWYQQSLDQGLQFLIQYYNGEERAKGNILERFSAQQFPDLHSELNLSSLELGDSALYFCASSPGQGIAEAFFGQGTRLTVV.

CDR3 nucleotide sequence: TGTGCCAGCTGCCCTCGACAGGGAGGCAATTCACCCCTCCACTTT. Its translation: CASCPRQGGNSPLHF. The V and J genes are TRBV27 and TRBJ1-6; 7 positions agree with TRBD1. The junction had 11 bases not matched to a gene; V was cut back by 8 bases and J by 7 bases. Germline-derived CDR1 and CDR2 are MNHEY and SMNVEV (reference sequence). This CDR3 contains 15 residues.

This clone was observed once. V gene TRBV2 combines with J gene TRBJ2-5, with 15 positions matching TRBD2. Per the germline V gene, CDR1 is SNHLY and CDR2 is FYNNEI. V lost 0 bases to trimming and J lost 2 bases; unmatched junction nucleotides: 4. The CDR3 spans 18 residues. The CDR3 bases are TGTGCCAGCAGTGAAGCTGGGACTAGCGGGGGGACTCAAGAGACCCAGTACTTC. As protein: CASSEAGTSGGTQETQYF.

The chain links TRBV5-1 to TRBJ1-2, with 7 bases that match TRBD1. The V and J ends lost 7 bases and 5 bases, in that order; junction bases with no gene match: 11. Germline V gene sequence: CDR1 SGHRS, CDR2 YFSETQ. CDR3 length: 14 residues. The CDR3 here is CASQGPEQGYGYTF. Written as DNA, the CDR3 is TGCGCCAGCCAGGGTCCCGAACAGGGGTATGGCTACACCTTC.

The V gene is TRBV6-5, the J gene TRBJ2-2, with 11 bases that match TRBD1. This CDR3 is 14 amino acids long. Germline assignment: CDR1 MNHEY and CDR2 SVGAGI. The trim removed 9 bases at V and 4 bases at J, leaving 4 bases unmatched. CDR3 region: CASTGQGGTGELFF. As DNA, the CDR3 is TGTGCCAGTACGGGACAGGGGGGCACCGGGGAGCTGTTTTTT.

V usage is TRBV21-1 and J usage is TRBJ2-5; the DNA was not compared with TRBD2, the D call given in the table. TRBV21-1 represents a pseudogene. This CDR3 comprises 13 residues. The CDR3 sequence is CASSVVTRETQYF. CDR3 bases: TGTGCCAGCAGCGTCGTAACTAGAGAGACCCAGTACTTC.

This chain connects TRBV7-9 to TRBJ1-2, with a possible D match to TRBD1 (5 bases). The CDR3 covers 17 residues. Germline V lookup: CDR1 SEHNR, CDR2 FQNEAQ (reference sequence). Deletions cut 1 base from V and 0 bases from J, with 15 bases between. CDR3 nucleotide sequence: TGTGCCAGCAGCTTAGGCGGCCCAGGGCAACCTAACTATGGCTACACCTTC. Its translation is CASSLGGPGQPNYGYTF.